The 22 T cell receptor beta chains below come from one sample, sequenced in a study of shared clonotypes between healthy human individuals (dated by TCRdb to about 2020). Library method: the immunoSEQ multiplex PCR assay. Sourced from immuneACCESS, this table was stored by TCRdb with only in-frame sequences that have V and J called. A share of the clones is absent; for the studies checked, an unresolved V gene accounts for under half, and the remainder has no known explanation. The table for this sample lists more than 2 million clones; approximately 96% of them were counted only once. Jointly, the top ten make up less than 0.15% of the sample. Sequencing input: naive CD4+ T cells sorted from blood. The sample's cell subset or site label is to be understood as: CD45RA+ positively selected. These receptors all stem from a man aged 18-30 years in good health.

The chain joins TRBV11-2 to TRBJ2-2; D gene unclear. V was trimmed by 1 base and J by 1 base, leaving 10 bases between them. The CDR3 has 16 amino acids. Per the germline V gene, CDR1 is SGHAT and CDR2 is FQNNGV. The CDR3 sequence: CASSLAPDGNTGELFF. The CDR3 DNA follows: TGTGCCAGCAGCTTAGCCCCTGACGGGAACACCGGGGAGCTGTTTTTT.

Points on this clone: In the same sample, other DNA sequences code for this CDR3. The rearrangement uses TRBV5-4 and TRBJ2-3; D is ambiguous. The CDR3 extends over 13 amino acids. The germline V gene encodes CDR1 SGHNT and CDR2 YYREEE (reference sequence). V lost 3 bases, J lost 1 base, and 6 bases lay in between. The DNA of the CDR3 is TGTGCCAGCAGCTCCCAGGGCACAGATACGCAGTATTTT. This gives the protein CASSSQGTDTQYF.

The chain couples TRBV2 to TRBJ1-1, with D unclear. The germline gives CDR1 SNHLY, CDR2 FYNNEI. The CDR3 has 14 amino acids. The V end lost 4 bases, the J end lost 6 bases, and 15 bases lay between the germline ends. As DNA, the CDR3 is TGTGCCAGCAGTGGATACTCCGCAAACGCTGAAGCTTTCTTT. Encoded protein: CASSGYSANAEAFF.

This clone was picked up one time. The chain uses TRBV5-1 and TRBJ1-1; D unresolved. The V gene's germline CDR1 is SGHRS and CDR2 YFSETQ. CDR3 length: 15 amino acids. V lost 4 bases, J lost 3 bases, and 16 bases lay in between. This CDR3 is CASSPGRVADTEAFF. In DNA form, the CDR3 reads TGCGCCAGCAGCCCCGGAAGGGTGGCGGACACTGAAGCTTTCTTT. Full variable domain (outside the CDR3, taken from reference TRBV5-1 and TRBJ1-1): KAGVTQTPRYLIKTRGQQVTLSCSPISGHRSVSWYQQTPGQGLQFLFEYFSETQRNKGNFPGRFSGRQFSNSRSEMNVSTLELGDSALYLCASSPGRVADTEAFFGQGTRLTVV.

This chain connects TRBV28 to TRBJ1-6; 8 bases match TRBD1. The V gene's germline CDR1 is MDHEN and CDR2 SYDVKM. V was clipped by 7 bases and J by 10 bases; unmatched bases: 9. The CDR3 runs to 14 residues. The CDR3: CASTLGQGRSPLHF. The CDR3 DNA follows: TGTGCCAGCACCCTAGGACAGGGTAGATCACCCCTCCACTTT.

The rearrangement uses TRBV5-1 and TRBJ2-7, with 11 bases lining up with TRBD1. V shed 4 bases, J shed 6 bases, and the junction held 6 bases outside the gene matches. This CDR3 is built from 14 residues. CDR1 is SGHRS and CDR2 is YFSETQ in the germline V gene. In DNA form, the CDR3 reads TGCGCCAGCAGCCCATCGGGACAGGGGGGCGAGCAGTACTTC. This encodes CASSPSGQGGEQYF.

This chain joins TRBV18 and TRBJ1-3; D gene ambiguous. V lost 0 bases and J lost 6, with 6 bases in between. The CDR3 is 13 residues long. Germline CDR1 and CDR2: KGHSH and LQKENI. CDR3 loop: CASSPPPENTIYF. The DNA for the CDR3 is TGTGCCAGCTCACCACCGCCGGAAAACACCATATATTTT.

The gene calls are TRBV4-1 and TRBJ2-7; weak D call: TRBD2 (6 bases). This CDR3 region has 14 residues. V lost 3 bases to trimming and J lost 2 bases, with 11 bases between them. Germline CDR1 MGHRA, CDR2 YSYEKL. CDR3 nucleotides: TGCGCCAGCAGCCAGGGACTGTCCGCCTACGAGCAGTACTTC. Encoded protein: CASSQGLSAYEQYF.

The chain has TRBV9 and TRBJ2-2, with D possibly matching TRBD2 (5 bases). From germline, CDR1 is SGDLS and CDR2 YYNGEE. This CDR3 has 15 residues. V was cut by 4 bases and J by 5 bases, with 15 bases left in between. CDR3 region: CASSPPLRVTGELFF. Written as DNA, the CDR3 is TGTGCCAGCAGCCCCCCTTTGCGGGTAACCGGGGAGCTGTTTTTT.

V is TRBV19 and J is TRBJ2-3; D gene unclear. Trimming left V 6 bases short and J 1 base short, with 8 bases between. CDR1 is LNHDA, CDR2 SQIVND, per germline (reference sequence). The CDR3 runs 13 residues. The DNA for the CDR3 is TGTGCCAGTAGAGCCGTCGGCACAGATACGCAGTATTTT. Encoded protein: CASRAVGTDTQYF.

CDR3 sequence (DNA): TGTGCCAGCAGCCGACAGAGAGTCGACTACGAGCAGTACTTC. It encodes CASSRQRVDYEQYF. The rearrangement links TRBV9 to TRBJ2-7, with a tentative D call TRBD1 (5 bases). The CDR3 runs 14 residues. With 4 bases removed from V and 3 bases from J, the gap between germline ends came to 14 bases. Per the germline V gene, CDR1 is SGDLS and CDR2 is YYNGEE.

The rearrangement links TRBV5-4 to TRBJ1-1; D is possibly TRBD1 (6 bases). Trimming pared 4 bases from V and 4 bases from J, leaving 11 bases between. Germline V gene sequence: CDR1 SGHNT, CDR2 YYREEE (reference sequence). The CDR3 covers 13 residues. CDR3 amino acids: CASSPGQITEAFF. DNA for the CDR3: TGTGCCAGCAGCCCCGGACAGATCACTGAAGCTTTCTTT.

The chain carries TRBV30 and TRBJ1-6; 12 nucleotides line up with TRBD1. The junction had 6 bases not matched to a gene; V was cut back by 0 bases and J by 9 bases. The CDR3 runs 16 residues. The germline V gene encodes CDR1 GTSNPN and CDR2 SVGIG (reference sequence). The CDR3 protein is CAWSVSGTGGSSPLHF. In DNA, the CDR3 is TGTGCCTGGAGTGTATCGGGGACAGGGGGCAGTTCACCCCTCCACTTT.

The rearrangement joins TRBV6-1 to TRBJ1-3, with D possibly matching TRBD1 (5 bases). Trimming left V 3 bases short and J 4 bases short, with 7 bases between. The CDR3 extends over 13 amino acids. Germline V gives CDR1 MNHNS, CDR2 SASEGT. The CDR3 sequence: CASSDREGNTIYF. The CDR3 DNA reads TGTGCCAGCAGTGACAGGGAGGGAAACACCATATATTTT.

This chain joins TRBV11-2 and TRBJ2-7; D call uncertain. Trimming took 3 bases from V and 5 from J, leaving 20 bases between them. The CDR3 is 16 residues long. Germline assignment: CDR1 SGHAT and CDR2 FQNNGV. CDR3 loop: CASSLQVGSVTHEQYF. Written as DNA, the CDR3 is TGTGCCAGCAGCTTGCAAGTCGGATCAGTGACCCACGAGCAGTACTTC.

The chain uses TRBV30 and TRBJ2-2, with no clear D. Between the trimmed V and J ends, which lost 5 bases and 8 bases, there was a span of 9 bases. The CDR3 covers 11 residues. The germline gives CDR1 GTSNPN, CDR2 SVGIG (reference sequence). CDR3 nucleotides: TGTGCCTGGGGAAGCAGGGGGGAGCTGTTTTTT. Its translation is CAWGSRGELFF.

This chain's CDR3 is CASSLVGGVGGPIYTQYF. CDR3 coding DNA: TGTGCCAGCAGCTTAGTTGGGGGGGTCGGAGGTCCCATTTATACGCAGTATTTT. The chain is built from TRBV7-2 and TRBJ2-3; 7 positions agree with TRBD2. From germline, CDR1 is SGHTA and CDR2 FQGNSA. The CDR3 is made up of 18 amino acids. After removal of 1 base from V and 7 bases from J, the junction contained 17 bases not matched to a gene.

The chain is built from TRBV6-1 and TRBJ1-5, with D maybe TRBD1 (6 bases). The CDR3 runs 15 residues. Looked up from germline, CDR1 is MNHNS and CDR2 is SASEGT. The V gene lost 4 bases and the J gene lost 3 bases, with 13 bases spanning the gap. The CDR3 is CASSARGRFNQPQHF. CDR3 sequence (DNA): TGTGCCAGCAGTGCCCGGGGGCGGTTCAATCAGCCCCAGCATTTT.

CDR3 sequence: CASALTRAGTNSPLHF. The CDR3 coding sequence is TGTGCTAGTGCCCTTACACGGGCGGGAACCAATTCACCCCTCCACTTT. The chain recombines TRBV12-5 with TRBJ1-6; D unclear. Germline CDR1 reads LGHNT; CDR2 reads FRNRAP. The CDR3 is made up of 16 amino acids. Trimming took 7 bases from V and 7 from J, leaving 20 bases between them.

The chain recombines TRBV4-3 with TRBJ1-5; D is ambiguous. This CDR3 spans 15 amino acids. Trimming left V 0 bases short and J 3 bases short, with 9 bases between. Germline V lookup: CDR1 LGHNA, CDR2 YSLEER. In DNA form, the CDR3 reads TGCGCCAGCAGCCAAGACGCAGGTATCAATCAGCCCCAGCATTTT. It codes for CASSQDAGINQPQHF.

The CDR3 is CASSRSGIYGYTF. DNA for the CDR3: TGTGCCAGCAGCCGGTCAGGGATCTATGGCTACACCTTC. The chain recombines TRBV7-2 with TRBJ1-2, with a possible D match to TRBD1 (5 bases). V gave up 5 bases and J gave up 4 bases, with 11 bases separating them. The germline gives CDR1 SGHTA, CDR2 FQGNSA. This CDR3 comprises 13 residues.

CDR3 nucleotide sequence: TGTGCCAGCAGCTCAAGGTTGGCGGGACCATCGGGCAATGAGCAGTTCTTC. Protein product: CASSSRLAGPSGNEQFF. The rearrangement links TRBV7-9 to TRBJ2-1; perhaps TRBD2 as D (6 bases). The V gene lost 4 bases and the J gene lost 6 bases, with 22 bases spanning the gap. The CDR3 covers 17 residues. CDR1 is SEHNR and CDR2 is FQNEAQ in the germline V gene (reference sequence).